This TCR beta chain was identified in a study of T cell responses to AZD1222 COVID-19 vaccine. General study results and limits: Only a handful of people who got AZD1222 tested seropositive at baseline.

The CDR3 is 18 residues long. Trimming cost V 3 bases and J 3 bases, with 26 bases left between them. Germline V gene lookup returns CDR1 DFQATT and CDR2 SNEGSKA (reference sequence). On this clone: Its antigen remains unknown.

The table came from immunoSEQ multiplex PCR; TCRdb's copy has only in-frame clones and leaves some out. The sample carries under 70,000 clones, approximately 81% recorded once. The TCR comes from an adult in good health. The J gene is TRBJ2-5, the V gene TRBV20-1; possibly TRBD2 for D (5 bases). The input for sequencing was peripheral blood, taken on day 0 of AZD1222 vaccination. Written as DNA, the CDR3 is TGCAGTGCTAGTCTAGCTTTTTGGGTTACCAAGGGAGAAGAGACCCAGTACTTC. Amino acids: CSASLAFWVTKGEETQYF.